The TCR beta chain under discussion was sequenced for a study of shared clonotypes between healthy human individuals. General study results and limits: Enrolling few donors narrowed the genetic and exposure-history diversity that was represented. Memory subsets generally showed smaller estimated richness than naive subsets did.

Splitting of CD4+ cells produced CD45RA+ naive and CD45RA-negative memory subsets. The assay was immunoSEQ multiplex PCR, and TCRdb's table has in-frame clones only and misses some. This table has 190,000 or so clones, roughly 93% appearing once. Comments on this clone: The antigen remains undetermined.

Trimming took off 10 bases at V and 0 bases at J, with 10 bases between the two ends. The CDR3 is 14 residues long. CDR1 and CDR2 from the germline V gene are SGHTA and FQGNSA. Sequencing input: naive CD4+ T cells sorted from blood. The subset is: CD45RA+ positively selected. The chain has TRBV7-2 and TRBJ2-6; D is possibly TRBD1 (6 bases). The sequence was obtained from a woman in her twenties or thirties in good health. The CDR3 sequence: CAKGDLSGANVLTF. The CDR3 nucleotides are TGTGCCAAGGGGGACCTCTCTGGGGCCAACGTCCTGACTTTC.